These 27 T cell receptor beta chains were sequenced from one sample in a study of blood T cell repertoires in COVID-19. Sequencing was performed with immunoSEQ multiplex PCR; in TCRdb, only in-frame clones are kept and a portion is missing. The data show around 93,000 clones, about 76% seen once. The sequencing sample was made of peripheral blood. These TCRs come from a woman aged 80 or over with acute or convalescent COVID-19.

The chain recombines TRBV6-6 with TRBJ2-7, with 9 bases lining up with TRBD1. Germline CDR1 and CDR2: MNHNY and SVGAGI (reference sequence). V lost 5 bases and J lost 4; bases outside the gene matches: 9. This CDR3 is 15 amino acids long. CDR3: CASSRQGESPYEQYF. The CDR3 coding sequence is TGTGCCAGCAGTCGACAGGGGGAGTCCCCTTACGAGCAGTACTTC.

This clone was found once. V is TRBV28 and J is TRBJ2-7; the match to TRBD2 covers 12 bases. With V trimmed by 6 bases and J by 4 bases, 7 bases remained unmatched. CDR1 is MDHEN and CDR2 is SYDVKM in the germline V gene. The CDR3 is 15 residues long. The CDR3 DNA reads TGTGCCAGCAGGGGGGAGACTAGCGGGAGTTACGAGCAGTACTTC. It translates to CASRGETSGSYEQYF.

The DNA of the CDR3 is TGTGCCAGCAGCTGGGACAGGGATCAGCCCCAGCATTTT. It codes for CASSWDRDQPQHF. J is TRBJ1-5 and V is TRBV7-8, with TRBD1 identical over 9 bases. Germline CDR1 SGHVS, CDR2 FQNEAQ. CDR3 length: 13 amino acids. V lost 4 bases, J lost 5 bases, and 0 bases stayed unmatched.

This chain joins TRBV18 and TRBJ1-1, with D possibly being TRBD1 (5 bases). The V gene's germline CDR1 is KGHSH and CDR2 LQKENI. Trimming cost V 4 bases and J 2 bases, with 8 bases left between them. The CDR3 is made up of 13 amino acids. The CDR3 nucleotides are TGTGCCAGCTCACAGGGGCGAAACACTGAAGCTTTCTTT. The encoded protein is CASSQGRNTEAFF.

The chain uses TRBV6-1 and TRBJ2-5; 10 nucleotides agree with TRBD2. CDR1 MNHNS and CDR2 SASEGT come from the germline V gene. J lost 2 bases, V lost 6 bases, and 6 bases had no gene match. This CDR3 has 15 amino acids. The CDR3 loop reads CASSDSGGPQETQYF. CDR3 sequence (DNA): TGTGCCAGCAGCGATAGCGGGGGGCCTCAAGAGACCCAGTACTTC.

This chain links TRBV28 with TRBJ1-2; no definite D call. CDR1 is MDHEN, CDR2 SYDVKM, per germline. Trimming pared 5 bases from V and 5 bases from J, leaving 9 bases between. The CDR3 extends over 12 amino acids. CDR3 residues: CASSISQYGYTF. CDR3 nucleotide sequence: TGTGCCAGCAGTATATCCCAGTATGGCTACACCTTC.

The V call is TRBV19, the J call TRBJ2-3, with 10 bases aligning to TRBD1. Germline V gene data show CDR1 as LNHDA and CDR2 as SQIVND (reference sequence). Trimming took 10 bases from V and 1 from J; bases not matched to a gene: 14. The CDR3 covers 17 residues. The CDR3 loop reads CATLDRGSSDGTDTQYF. The CDR3 DNA reads as TGTGCCACCCTGGACAGGGGGAGTTCTGACGGCACAGATACGCAGTATTTT.

The chain has TRBV5-1 and TRBJ1-1; 8 nucleotides match TRBD1. The CDR3 consists of 18 residues. J lost 0 bases, V lost 2 bases, and 12 bases had no gene match. CDR1 SGHRS and CDR2 YFSETQ come from the germline V gene. This chain's CDR3 is CASSFRGAGGLLNTEAFF. The CDR3 coding sequence is TGCGCCAGCAGCTTCCGAGGGGCAGGGGGCTTGTTGAACACTGAAGCTTTCTTT.

The table lists this clone with a few counts. The chain links TRBV12-3 or TRBV12-4 to TRBJ2-1; D remains unclear. Trimming pared 3 bases from V and 10 bases from J, leaving 10 bases between. This CDR3 is built from 12 residues. CDR3 loop: CASSFAQAEQFF. As DNA, the CDR3 is TGTGCCAGCAGTTTCGCGCAGGCAGAGCAGTTCTTC.

The chain combines TRBV12-3 or TRBV12-4 with TRBJ1-1, with a weak D call TRBD1 (5 bases). Trimming cost V 7 bases and J 4 bases, with 10 bases left between them. This CDR3 has 12 residues. The CDR3 DNA sequence: TGTGCCAGCACCAGGGCCCCCACTGAAGCTTTCTTT. Protein product: CASTRAPTEAFF.

This clone was picked up one time. This chain connects TRBV18 to TRBJ1-2; D not certain. V was pared by 1 base and J by 0 bases, with 9 bases between. CDR1 and CDR2 (germline): KGHSH, LQKENI. CDR3 length: 15 amino acids. Here the CDR3 reads CASSPLGEANYGYTF. CDR3 in DNA: TGTGCCAGCTCACCACTGGGAGAAGCTAACTATGGCTACACCTTC. The whole variable domain, filled in from reference TRBV18 and TRBJ1-2, reads NAGVMQNPRHLVRRRGQEARLRCSPMKGHSHVYWYRQLPEEGLKFMVYLQKENIIDESGMPKERFSAEFPKEGPSILRIQQVVRGDSAAYFCASSPLGEANYGYTFGSGTRLTVV.

The V call is TRBV9, the J call TRBJ2-1; tentative D call: TRBD2 (5 bases). Trimming shortened V by 5 bases and J by 2 bases, and 17 bases separated the two germline ends. In germline, CDR1 is SGDLS, CDR2 YYNGEE. The CDR3 runs 16 residues. The CDR3 bases are TGTGCCAGCAGTCCCCTCGGGGTAGCTACCTACAATGAGCAGTTCTTC. Encoded protein: CASSPLGVATYNEQFF. Filled out from reference TRBV9 and TRBJ2-1, the complete variable domain reads DSGVTQTPKHLITATGQRVTLRCSPRSGDLSVYWYQQSLDQGLQFLIQYYNGEERAKGNILERFSAQQFPDLHSELNLSSLELGDSALYFCASSPLGVATYNEQFFGPGTRLTVL.

The chain joins TRBV4-2 to TRBJ1-4; TRBD1 matches at 8 bases. The CDR3 covers 15 residues. Germline V CDR1 and CDR2: LGHNA, YNFKEQ. V was pared by 3 bases and J by 8 bases, with 8 bases of the junction left unmatched. The CDR3 sequence: CASSQTGVVEEKLFF. DNA of the CDR3: TGTGCCAGCAGCCAGACAGGGGTGGTGGAGGAAAAACTGTTTTTT.

The chain uses TRBV5-6 and TRBJ2-2; 7 nucleotides line up with TRBD1. Germline CDR1 reads SGHDT; CDR2 reads YYEEEE. J gave up 4 bases and V 1 base, and 7 bases lay outside the gene matches. CDR3 length: 16 residues. CDR3 DNA sequence: TGTGCCAGCAGCTTGTACGGGACAGCTTTCACCGGGGAGCTGTTTTTT. Protein product: CASSLYGTAFTGELFF.

The genes are TRBV6-6 and TRBJ2-7, with 10 bases fitting TRBD1. With 6 bases clipped from V and 3 bases from J, the junction kept 5 bases outside the gene matches. From germline, CDR1 is MNHNY and CDR2 SVGAGI (reference sequence). This CDR3 is built from 14 residues. CDR3 bases: TGTGCCAGCAGAACCGGGACAGGGGACTACGAGCAGTACTTC. This sequence encodes CASRTGTGDYEQYF.

Only a few counts were recorded for this clone. This sequence joins TRBV28 and TRBJ2-5; 8 nucleotides line up with TRBD2. Per germline, CDR1 MDHEN and CDR2 SYDVKM. The length of the CDR3 is 13 residues. The junction had 5 bases not matched to a gene; V was cut back by 8 bases and J by 3 bases. The chain's CDR3 is CASGVSGKETQYF. Here the CDR3 DNA reads TGTGCCAGCGGGGTTAGCGGGAAAGAGACCCAGTACTTC.

V gene TRBV7-9 combines with J gene TRBJ2-7, with D possibly being TRBD1 (6 bases). The germline gives CDR1 SEHNR, CDR2 FQNEAQ (reference sequence). The CDR3 loop spans 14 amino acids. The germline V and J ends were trimmed by 5 bases and 2 bases, with 13 bases remaining between them. The CDR3, as DNA: TGTGCCAGCAGCCACCCCGGACAGCCCTACGAGCAGTACTTC. Translating it yields CASSHPGQPYEQYF.

This clone has more than one count but fewer than ten. The rearrangement joins TRBV4-3 to TRBJ2-7; TRBD1 aligns across 8 bases. The germline V gene encodes CDR1 LGHNA and CDR2 YSLEER. This CDR3 has 15 residues. After removal of 3 bases from V and 2 bases from J, the junction contained 6 bases not matched to a gene. The CDR3 spells CASSQRQGRTYEQYF. DNA of the CDR3: TGCGCCAGCAGCCAGAGACAGGGGCGGACCTACGAGCAGTACTTC.

The gene calls are TRBV5-1 and TRBJ1-1; D is perhaps TRBD1 (5 bases). Trimming removed 5 bases from V and 3 bases from J, with 11 bases in between. The length of the CDR3 is 13 residues. Germline assignment: CDR1 SGHRS and CDR2 YFSETQ. This CDR3 is CASSRGGYTEAFF. CDR3 coding DNA: TGCGCCAGCAGTCGTGGGGGGTACACTGAAGCTTTCTTT.

On this clone: The junction and the germline gene differ at one end; a read error may be behind it. This sequence joins TRBV6-2 or TRBV6-3 and TRBJ1-1; weak D call: TRBD1 (5 bases). This CDR3 is 14 amino acids long. The V gene's germline CDR1 is MNHEY and CDR2 SVGEGT. CDR3: CASSYARVNAEAFF. The DNA for the CDR3 is TGTGCCAGCAGTTACGCCAGGGTGAACGCTGAAGCTTTCTTT.

The chain joins TRBV19 to TRBJ1-4; 10 nucleotides line up with TRBD1. V was pared by 0 bases and J by 6 bases, with 7 bases of the junction left unmatched. The germline gives CDR1 LNHDA, CDR2 SQIVND (reference sequence). This CDR3 region has 17 residues. CDR3 sequence: CASSIDISGTGDEKLFF. CDR3 nucleotide sequence: TGTGCCAGTAGTATAGACATCTCCGGGACAGGGGATGAAAAACTGTTTTTT.

V and J are TRBV7-2 and TRBJ2-5, with TRBD1 matching over 9 bases. Trimming at V came to 5 bases and at J to 5 bases, leaving 3 bases not matched to a gene. The length of the CDR3 is 13 residues. Germline V gene sequence: CDR1 SGHTA, CDR2 FQGNSA. The CDR3 bases are TGTGCCAGCAGCAGAGGGACAGGGGAGACCCAGTACTTC. Translating it yields CASSRGTGETQYF.

This clone was counted once. The chain has TRBV5-1 and TRBJ1-6; 8 bases map to TRBD1. With 2 bases clipped from V and 10 bases from J, the junction kept 8 bases outside the gene matches. CDR3 length: 15 amino acids. Germline CDR1 and CDR2: SGHRS and YFSETQ. DNA of the CDR3: TGCGCCAGCAGCTTTCGGGGACAGGAACTGTCACCCCTCCACTTT. Translation gives CASSFRGQELSPLHF. The whole variable domain, remainder taken from reference TRBV5-1 and TRBJ1-6, is KAGVTQTPRYLIKTRGQQVTLSCSPISGHRSVSWYQQTPGQGLQFLFEYFSETQRNKGNFPGRFSGRQFSNSRSEMNVSTLELGDSALYLCASSFRGQELSPLHFGNGTRLTVT.

The chain joins TRBV6-6 to TRBJ2-1, with D possibly TRBD2 on 7 matching bases. The V end lost 2 bases, the J end lost 8 bases, and 16 bases lay between the germline ends. This CDR3 spans 15 amino acids. CDR1 is MNHNY and CDR2 is SVGAGI in the germline V gene (reference sequence). This CDR3 is CASSYGLGGKHEQFF. CDR3 nucleotides: TGTGCCAGCAGTTACGGACTAGGGGGGAAGCATGAGCAGTTCTTC.

The chain is built from TRBV2 and TRBJ1-6; tentative D call: TRBD1 (5 bases). CDR3 length: 16 amino acids. CDR1 and CDR2 from the germline V gene are SNHLY and FYNNEI. Between the trimmed V and J ends, which lost 4 bases and 7 bases, there was a span of 17 bases. CDR3: CASSAQGGEGNSPLHF. CDR3 sequence (DNA): TGTGCCAGCAGTGCCCAAGGTGGGGAGGGGAATTCACCCCTCCACTTT.

The chain has TRBV5-3 and TRBJ2-7; TRBD2 matches 8 bases. Being an ORF, TRBV5-3 has a function that is uncertain. V dropped 4 bases and J dropped 11; count of bases not matched to a gene: 17. This CDR3 has 15 residues. The CDR3 DNA reads as TGTGCCAGAAGCCGGATTGGAGCGGGAGCCGGTACGAAGTACTTC. Its protein product is CARSRIGAGAGTKYF.

The chain employs TRBV5-4 and TRBJ2-1; 7 positions match TRBD1. The J segment lost 2 bases and the V segment lost 1 base, leaving 0 bases of the junction unmatched. The germline V gene encodes CDR1 SGHNT and CDR2 YYREEE (reference sequence). The CDR3 sequence is 14 residues long. The CDR3 sequence is CASSLQGAYNEQFF. The CDR3 DNA reads as TGTGCCAGCAGCTTGCAGGGGGCCTACAATGAGCAGTTCTTC.